The T cell receptor (beta chain) described here comes from a study of blood T cell repertoires in COVID-19. Across the whole study: Acute and convalescent COVID-19 samples came from the United States, Italy and Spain.

Authors' data handling: Amplification from reference gene primers served as the basis for estimated nucleated cell counts. Clones were read by immunoSEQ multiplex PCR, and TCRdb kept only the in-frame ones, dropping some. That table furnishes V, J and clone size, whereas the DNA furnished D and trimming. Among tens of thousands of clones listed, about four fifths were seen once. The CDR3 sequence is 15 residues long. Germline V gives CDR1 MDHEN, CDR2 SYDVKM. V lost 5 bases, J lost 8 bases, and 9 bases stayed unmatched. This receptor was obtained from a woman older than 75 with active or convalescent COVID-19. Sequenced input: peripheral blood. The chain recombines TRBV28 with TRBJ1-4, with 9 bases fitting TRBD1. The CDR3 DNA follows: TGTGCCAGCAGTACAATGGGACAGGGTAGAGAAAAACTGTTTTTT. As protein: CASSTMGQGREKLFF.